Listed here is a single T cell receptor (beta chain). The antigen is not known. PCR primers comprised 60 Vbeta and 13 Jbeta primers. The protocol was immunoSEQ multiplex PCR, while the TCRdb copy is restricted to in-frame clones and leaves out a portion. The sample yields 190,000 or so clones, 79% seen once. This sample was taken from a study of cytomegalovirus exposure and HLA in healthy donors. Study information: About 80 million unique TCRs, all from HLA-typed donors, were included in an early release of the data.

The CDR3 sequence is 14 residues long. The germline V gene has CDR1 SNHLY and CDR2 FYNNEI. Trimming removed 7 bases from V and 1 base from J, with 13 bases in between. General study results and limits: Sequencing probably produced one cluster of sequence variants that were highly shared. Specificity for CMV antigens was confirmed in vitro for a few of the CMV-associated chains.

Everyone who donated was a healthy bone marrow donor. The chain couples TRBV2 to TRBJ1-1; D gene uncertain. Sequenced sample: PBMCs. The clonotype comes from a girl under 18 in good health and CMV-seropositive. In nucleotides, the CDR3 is TGTGCCAGCACCCCCTCGTGGGCGAACACTGAAGCTTTCTTT. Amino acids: CASTPSWANTEAFF.